The 22 T cell receptor beta chains below were found in one sample sequenced in a study of T cell responses to AZD1222 COVID-19 vaccine (dated by TCRdb to about 2021). The time point label for this specimen denotes: about 28 days (+/-7) after the second vaccine dose. The method behind the library was the immunoSEQ multiplex PCR assay. The clones in this table, taken by TCRdb from immuneACCESS, are in-frame only. Not every clone is retained; where verified, under half of the shortfall comes from an unresolved V gene, and the cause of the rest is unknown. The sample yields about 150,000 clones; 92% were counted once. Roughly 3.4% of the sample comes from the top ten. The material was peripheral blood, obtained 28 days after the second AZD1222 dose. All receptors derive from an adult who received the AZD1222 COVID-19 vaccine.

The rearrangement uses TRBV4-1 and TRBJ1-6; 10 bases map to TRBD1. The CDR3 sequence is 17 residues long. Germline-derived CDR1 and CDR2 are MGHRA and YSYEKL. Trimming removed 3 bases from V and 10 bases from J; junction bases left unmatched: 12. The CDR3 spells CASSQRTRQGARSPLHF. CDR3 bases: TGCGCCAGCAGCCAGAGAACGCGACAGGGGGCTCGATCACCCCTCCACTTT.

CDR3 sequence (DNA): TGTGCCAGCAGCTTAGTCACAGGGGGCGCTGAAAAACTGTTTTTT. Translating it yields CASSLVTGGAEKLFF. This chain links TRBV7-9 with TRBJ1-4; 9 bases match TRBD1. The CDR3 is 15 residues long. The V gene end was trimmed by 1 base and the J gene end by 7 bases; junction bases not matched to a gene: 4. Germline V CDR1 and CDR2: SEHNR, FQNEAQ (reference sequence).

The V gene is TRBV7-3, the J gene TRBJ1-3; the D gene is possibly TRBD1 (5 bases). The CDR3 loop spans 15 amino acids. Germline V lookup: CDR1 SGHTA, CDR2 FQGTGA. Trimming shortened V by 2 bases and J by 2 bases, and 10 bases separated the two germline ends. The CDR3 sequence: CASSLFPGPGNTIYF. The DNA for the CDR3 is TGTGCCAGCAGCTTATTTCCGGGACCTGGAAACACCATATATTTT.

The J gene is TRBJ1-4, the V gene TRBV12-5, with a tentative D call TRBD1 (6 bases). V shed 4 bases and J shed 4 bases, with 13 bases lying between them. The CDR3 consists of 15 residues. Looked up from germline, CDR1 is LGHNT and CDR2 is FRNRAP. Here the CDR3 reads CASGSGEGFNEKLFF. For the CDR3, the DNA is TGTGCTAGTGGTTCAGGGGAAGGGTTTAATGAAAAACTGTTTTTT.

This chain links TRBV21-1 with TRBJ1-6. TRBV21-1 is listed as a pseudogene. The CDR3 contains 15 residues. CDR3 loop: CASSNETVYNSPLHF. The CDR3 DNA reads TGTGCCAGCAGCAATGAGACGGTGTATAATTCACCCCTCCACTTT.

Only one count was recorded for this clone. J is TRBJ1-4 and V is TRBV30, with no clear D. CDR3 length: 12 amino acids. Looked up from germline, CDR1 is GTSNPN and CDR2 is SVGIG (reference sequence). Trimming left V 7 bases short and J 1 base short, with 7 bases between. The DNA of the CDR3 is TGTGCCTACGGAGGAACTAATGAAAAACTGTTTTTT. Its protein is CAYGGTNEKLFF.

The chain uses TRBV7-2 and TRBJ2-7; TRBD2 matches at 8 bases. Germline V gene lookup returns CDR1 SGHTA and CDR2 FQGNSA. The CDR3 totals 15 residues. Trimming at V came to 5 bases and at J to 2 bases, leaving 8 bases not matched to a gene. The CDR3: CASSNPGGIAYEQYF. As DNA, the CDR3 is TGTGCCAGCAGCAACCCGGGGGGGATTGCCTACGAGCAGTACTTC.

The chain employs TRBV4-2 and TRBJ2-7; D gene unclear. The V end lost 5 bases, the J end lost 2 bases, and 10 bases lay between the germline ends. The CDR3 covers 13 residues. The germline CDR1 and CDR2 sequences are LGHNA and YNFKEQ. CDR3 protein: CASSVTNTYEQYF. The CDR3 region has the DNA TGTGCCAGCAGCGTCACTAATACCTACGAGCAGTACTTC.

This clone was seen just once. The chain combines TRBV4-3 with TRBJ1-2; 9 positions match TRBD1. Trimming took 1 base from V and 4 from J; bases not matched to a gene: 4. The CDR3 sequence is 15 residues long. Per the germline V gene, CDR1 is LGHNA and CDR2 is YSLEER. CDR3 nucleotide sequence: TGCGCCAGCAGCCAAGGAACAGGGGGCGTCTATGGCTACACCTTC. It translates to CASSQGTGGVYGYTF.

This clone came up once. The chain combines TRBV10-3 with TRBJ2-7, with a weak D call TRBD2 (6 bases). V lost 6 bases and J 3 bases, leaving 18 bases between the germline ends. CDR3 length: 15 residues. Germline V gene data show CDR1 as ENHRY and CDR2 as SYGVKD. The CDR3 nucleotides are TGTGCCATCAGAGGGACTTTCGGCGAGTACTACGAGCAGTACTTC. Its translation: CAIRGTFGEYYEQYF.

The V gene is TRBV5-1, the J gene TRBJ2-7; 10 bases agree with TRBD1. Germline loops: CDR1 SGHRS, CDR2 YFSETQ. V lost 0 bases, J lost 2 bases, and 2 bases stayed unmatched. The CDR3 covers 15 residues. CDR3 sequence (DNA): TGCGCCAGCAGCTTGGTGGGGACAGGGGCCTACGAGCAGTACTTC. This encodes CASSLVGTGAYEQYF. Using reference TRBV5-1 and TRBJ2-7 for the parts outside the CDR3, the full variable domain is KAGVTQTPRYLIKTRGQQVTLSCSPISGHRSVSWYQQTPGQGLQFLFEYFSETQRNKGNFPGRFSGRQFSNSRSEMNVSTLELGDSALYLCASSLVGTGAYEQYFGPGTRLTVT.

The gene calls are TRBV6-5 and TRBJ1-2, with no clear D. This CDR3 has 14 amino acids. V was clipped by 0 bases and J by 7 bases, with 12 bases between them. The germline V gene has CDR1 MNHEY and CDR2 SVGAGI. This chain's CDR3 is CASSYSFGRSGYTF. CDR3 coding DNA: TGTGCCAGCAGTTACTCGTTTGGGCGGAGTGGCTACACCTTC.

Only one count was recorded for this clone. This rearrangement joins TRBV5-1 to TRBJ1-5; D unresolved. The CDR3 loop spans 16 amino acids. Germline CDR1 and CDR2: SGHRS and YFSETQ. The V and J ends lost 0 bases and 6 bases respectively, with 16 bases between them. The CDR3 coding sequence is TGCGCCAGCAGCTTGGCCCCCGGGAGCCCGGGTCAGCCCCAGCATTTT. Amino acid sequence: CASSLAPGSPGQPQHF.

The chain joins TRBV6-5 to TRBJ2-7, with no clear D. Trimming shortened V by 6 bases and J by 3 bases, and 15 bases separated the two germline ends. The V gene's germline CDR1 is MNHEY and CDR2 SVGAGI. The CDR3 extends over 14 amino acids. The DNA for the CDR3 is TGTGCCAGCAGACCCAACTACGGTGGCTACGAGCAGTACTTC. The encoded protein is CASRPNYGGYEQYF.

The chain employs TRBV27 and TRBJ1-2; D unresolved. The CDR3 is 14 residues long. Germline lookup yields CDR1 MNHEY and CDR2 SMNVEV (reference sequence). V was clipped by 3 bases and J by 7 bases, with 15 bases between them. The DNA of the CDR3 is TGTGCCAGCAGTTTGGGCTTCCCCCAGGCTGGCTACACCTTC. This codes for CASSLGFPQAGYTF.

This clone appeared a few times. The rearrangement links TRBV5-4 to TRBJ2-1; D gene unclear. The germline V gene encodes CDR1 SGHNT and CDR2 YYREEE (reference sequence). Between the trimmed V and J ends, which lost 0 bases and 3 bases, there was a span of 10 bases. CDR3 size: 15 residues. CDR3 nucleotides: TGTGCCAGCAGCTTGGATAGCTCAAACTACAATGAGCAGTTCTTC. Its translation is CASSLDSSNYNEQFF.

This clone was picked up a small number of times. J is TRBJ1-5 and V is TRBV12-3 or TRBV12-4, with 8 bases fitting TRBD1. The CDR3 consists of 13 residues. Germline trimming cut 6 bases from V and 7 bases from J; bases unmatched to any gene: 5. CDR3 sequence (DNA): TGTGCCAGCAGGGAACAGGGGGAGCAGCCCCAGCATTTT. This encodes CASREQGEQPQHF.

The chain carries TRBV7-2 and TRBJ2-7; D not resolved. V was trimmed by 2 bases and J by 3 bases, leaving 14 bases between them. There are 15 residues in the CDR3. The germline gives CDR1 SGHTA, CDR2 FQGNSA. The CDR3 nucleotides are TGTGCCAGCAGCTTATTGGTCAGTCGGATCTACGAGCAGTACTTC. It is translated as CASSLLVSRIYEQYF.

The chain links TRBV20-1 to TRBJ1-5; 7 nucleotides match TRBD1. CDR1 is DFQATT and CDR2 is SNEGSKA in the germline V gene (reference sequence). The V gene end was trimmed by 3 bases and the J gene end by 3 bases; junction bases not matched to a gene: 5. The CDR3 consists of 14 residues. This CDR3 reads CSASPRGANQPQHF. CDR3 DNA sequence: TGCAGTGCTAGTCCCAGGGGGGCCAATCAGCCCCAGCATTTT.

The chain employs TRBV11-2 and TRBJ2-7; the match to TRBD2 covers 13 bases. The CDR3 is 14 residues long. Germline values: CDR1 SGHAT, CDR2 FQNNGV. V was clipped by 6 bases and J by 7 bases; unmatched bases: 6. CDR3 residues: CASRGLAGVSEQYF. The CDR3 region has the DNA TGTGCCAGCAGAGGACTAGCGGGAGTGTCTGAGCAGTACTTC.

The chain joins TRBV9 to TRBJ1-6; 7 positions agree with TRBD1. V was pared by 4 bases and J by 4 bases, with 2 bases of the junction left unmatched. CDR1 is SGDLS and CDR2 is YYNGEE in the germline V gene. The CDR3 consists of 14 residues. CDR3 sequence reads: CASSSGQYNSPLHF. For the CDR3, the DNA is TGTGCCAGCAGCTCGGGACAGTATAATTCACCCCTCCACTTT.

The rearrangement uses TRBV27 and TRBJ2-1; 12 positions match TRBD2. CDR1 is MNHEY and CDR2 is SMNVEV in the germline V gene (reference sequence). V gave up 6 bases and J gave up 8 bases; unmatched junction bases: 11. This CDR3 has 16 amino acids. The CDR3 protein is CASRTLAGGLHDEQFF. As DNA, the CDR3 is TGTGCCAGCAGAACCCTAGCGGGAGGGCTTCACGATGAGCAGTTCTTC.